Sequencing of this T cell receptor beta chain was carried out in a study of T-cell reconstitution after alpha-beta-depleted transplantation in children. V lost 6 bases, J lost 0 bases, and 12 bases lay in between. The CDR3 sequence is 15 residues long. CDR1 and CDR2 (germline): MNHEY, SMNVEV (reference sequence). At least ten counts were recorded for this clonotype. The TCRbeta library was prepared with unique molecular identifiers. TCRdb re-called the PCR reads with MiXCR, one entry per CDR3 protein. The sample includes a few hundred thousand distinct CDR3 sequences, approximately 11% seen only once; the top ten take about 5%.

The sample in question was PBMCs from the stem cell graft donor, obtained from the stem cell graft. The TCR sequence derives from a human donor who donated a stem cell graft to a child with acute myeloid leukemia. The chain recombines TRBV27 with TRBJ2-1, with D unclear. For the CDR3, the DNA is TGTGCCAGCAGGCCAGACCCATACTCCTACAATGAGCAGTTCTTC. It specifies CASRPDPYSYNEQFF.